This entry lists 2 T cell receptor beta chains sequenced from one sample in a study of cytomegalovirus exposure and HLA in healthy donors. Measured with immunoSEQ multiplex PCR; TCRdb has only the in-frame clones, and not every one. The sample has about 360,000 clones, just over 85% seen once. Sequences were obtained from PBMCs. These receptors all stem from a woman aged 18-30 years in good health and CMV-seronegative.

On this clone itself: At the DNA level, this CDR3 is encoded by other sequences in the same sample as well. CDR3 region: CAISDTTGRKDTQYF. The CDR3 DNA reads as TGTGCCATCAGTGATACGACGGGGAGGAAAGATACGCAGTATTTT. The chain uses TRBV10-3 and TRBJ2-3; TRBD2 might be the D (6 bases). The CDR3 consists of 15 residues. In germline, CDR1 is ENHRY, CDR2 SYGVKD. V was cut by 3 bases and J by 5 bases, with 15 bases left in between.

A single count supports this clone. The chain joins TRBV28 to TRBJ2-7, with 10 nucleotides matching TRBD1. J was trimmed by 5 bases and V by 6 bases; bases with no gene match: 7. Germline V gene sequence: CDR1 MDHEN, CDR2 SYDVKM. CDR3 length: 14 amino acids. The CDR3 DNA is TGTGCCAGCAGCTCGACAGGGGGCCTCAACGAGCAGTACTTC. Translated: CASSSTGGLNEQYF.